This entry concerns a single TCR beta chain. The antigen is not known. CDR1 and CDR2 from the germline V gene are GTSNPN and SVGIG (reference sequence). V lost 3 bases and J lost 3, with 9 bases in between. CDR3 length: 13 amino acids. With iRepertoire HTBI primers and Arm-PCR of CDR3 regions, TCR beta libraries were built. MiXCR was run by TCRdb on the multiplex PCR reads, yielding one entry per CDR3 protein. The sample yields approximately 480,000 distinct CDR3 sequences, 15% to 20% seen once. The sample originates from a study of regulatory T cells in long-lasting Graves disease. Time point defined: newly diagnosed GD, antithyroid drugs for less than 3 months. RNA isolated from PBMCs was used to make the TCR library. Study-wide results and caveats: Those with persistent disease had in common more public clonotypes (around 2,700) than new patients (approximately 1,000).

Separately, the same data were catalogued under a study of T cells in Graves' hyperthyroidism and ophthalmopathy. From that report: First-round RT-PCR targeting the TCR CDR3 was performed with the HTBI primer set.

The rearrangement links TRBV30 to TRBJ2-1; the D gene is possibly TRBD2 (6 bases). The TCR sequence derives from a man aged 35 to 55 with Graves disease. Specimen: peripheral blood mononuclear cells (PBMCs), collected at new diagnosis, from a patient treated with antithyroid drugs. This CDR3 reads CAWSGSNYNEQFF. In nucleotides, the CDR3 is TGTGCCTGGAGCGGGAGTAACTACAATGAGCAGTTCTTC. Supplemented by reference TRBV30 and TRBJ2-1, the full variable domain reads SQTIHQWPATLVQPVGSPLSLECTVEGTSNPNLYWYRQAAGRGLQLLFYSVGIGQISSEVPQNLSASRPQDRQFILSSKKLLLSDSGFYLCAWSGSNYNEQFFGPGTRLTVL.